The table lists the clone carrying this TCR beta chain with a few counts. The target antigen is unknown. The authors ran a second PCR of roughly 6 to 11 cycles using a sample-barcoded 5' primer and a J-beta primer mix. TCRdb fed the 5' RACE reads into MiXCR, producing one record per CDR3 protein. The sample gives about 720,000 distinct CDR3 sequences, about a fifth of which show up once; 20% to 25% is in the top ten. The study drew donors from healthy Caucasian individuals in Russia aged roughly 6 to 100. Each donor's blood draw was ten milliliters of peripheral blood. This specimen comes from a study of blood T cells in healthy people across ages. Broader study findings: The unsorted PBMCs prevented any conclusive comparison of naive versus antigen-experienced cells. Older age coincided with a roughly linear decline in TCR beta diversity per million T cells.

The V gene end was trimmed by 2 bases and the J gene end by 8 bases; junction bases not matched to a gene: 8. This CDR3 spans 16 amino acids. This sequence joins TRBV12-3 or TRBV12-4 and TRBJ1-4; the match to TRBD1 covers 10 bases. This clonotype was sampled from a man aged 65 to 85 in good health. The material sequenced was blood. The CDR3 sequence: CASSLRGTGVREKLFF. The CDR3 bases are TGTGCCAGCAGTTTAAGGGGGACAGGGGTGAGAGAAAAACTGTTTTTT.